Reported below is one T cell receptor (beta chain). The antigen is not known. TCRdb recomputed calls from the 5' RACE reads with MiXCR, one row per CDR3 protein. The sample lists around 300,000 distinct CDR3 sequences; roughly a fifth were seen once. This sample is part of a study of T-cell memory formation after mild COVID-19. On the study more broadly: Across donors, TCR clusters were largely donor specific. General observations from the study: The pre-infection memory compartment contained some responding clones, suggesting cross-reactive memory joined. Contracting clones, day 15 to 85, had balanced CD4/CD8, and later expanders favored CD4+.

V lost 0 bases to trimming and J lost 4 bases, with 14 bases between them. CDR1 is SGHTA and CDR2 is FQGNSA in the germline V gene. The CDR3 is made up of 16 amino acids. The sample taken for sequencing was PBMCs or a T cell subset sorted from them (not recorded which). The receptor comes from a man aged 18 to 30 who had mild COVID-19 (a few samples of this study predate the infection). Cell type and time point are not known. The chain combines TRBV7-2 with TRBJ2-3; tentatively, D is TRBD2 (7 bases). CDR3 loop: CASSLAGGRRADTQYF. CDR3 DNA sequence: TGTGCCAGCAGCTTAGCGGGGGGGCGGAGGGCAGATACGCAGTATTTT.